The T cell receptor beta chain described here comes from a study of cytomegalovirus exposure and HLA in healthy donors. Germline V lookup: CDR1 SGHVS, CDR2 FNYEAQ. V lost 1 base, J lost 2 bases, and 9 bases stayed unmatched. The length of the CDR3 is 17 residues. PCR was performed using 60 Vbeta and 13 Jbeta primers. TCRdb keeps only in-frame clones here, not all; method: immunoSEQ multiplex PCR. The table lists 150,000 to 200,000 clones, about 81% of them singletons. The chain uses TRBV7-6 and TRBJ2-5; 8 bases agree with TRBD2. This receptor was obtained from a woman between 18 and 29 years old in good health and CMV-seropositive. Sequenced: PBMCs. The CDR3 sequence is CASSLGSLAGVQETQYF. Here the CDR3 DNA reads TGTGCCAGCAGCTTAGGATCCCTAGCGGGTGTACAAGAGACCCAGTACTTC. Variable domain in full (rest from reference TRBV7-6 and TRBJ2-5): GAGVSQSPRYKVTKRGQDVALRCDPISGHVSLYWYRQALGQGPEFLTYFNYEAQQDKSGLPNDRFSAERPEGSISTLTIQRTEQRDSAMYRCASSLGSLAGVQETQYFGPGTRLLVL.